The 21 T cell receptor beta chains below were found in one sample sequenced in a study of T cell repertoires in Merkel cell carcinoma. The data were produced by immunoSEQ multiplex PCR, yet TCRdb's version contains in-frame clones alone and is incomplete. The sample gives roughly 14,000 clones, roughly 71% of which show up once; roughly 18% is in the top ten. Sequencing used tumor tissue. The receptors were gathered from an adult with Merkel cell carcinoma.

This clone showed up just once. The chain links TRBV6-6 to TRBJ2-7, with 10 bases that match TRBD1. Germline V gives CDR1 MNHNY, CDR2 SVGAGI (reference sequence). This CDR3 is built from 14 residues. Trimming took 6 bases from V and 3 from J; bases not matched to a gene: 5. Written as DNA, the CDR3 is TGTGCCAGCAGCGGGACAGGGGAGGGCTACGAGCAGTACTTC. It yields the protein CASSGTGEGYEQYF.

The chain couples TRBV6-6 to TRBJ1-3; possible D gene TRBD1, 6 bases. There are 15 residues in the CDR3. The V gene's germline CDR1 is MNHNY and CDR2 SVGAGI (reference sequence). Trimming left V 7 bases short and J 0 bases short, with 13 bases between. This chain's CDR3 is CASIPRGSSGNTIYF. CDR3 nucleotides: TGTGCCAGCATCCCGAGGGGGAGCTCTGGAAACACCATATATTTT.

This clone showed up just once. The chain recombines TRBV28 with TRBJ1-4; TRBD1 matches at 7 bases. The CDR3 contains 13 residues. V lost 7 bases, J lost 8 bases, and 7 bases stayed unmatched. Per germline, CDR1 MDHEN and CDR2 SYDVKM. The DNA of the CDR3 is TGTGCCAGCATTACAGGGGTGGGGGAAAAACTGTTTTTT. It is translated as CASITGVGEKLFF. The entire variable domain, with the rest obtained from reference TRBV28 and TRBJ1-4, is as follows: DVKVTQSSRYLVKRTGEKVFLECVQDMDHENMFWYRQDPGLGLRLIYFSYDVKMKEKGDIPEGYSVSREKKERFSLILESASTNQTSMYLCASITGVGEKLFFGSGTQLSVL.

The V and J genes are TRBV3-1 (or the pseudogene TRBV3-2) and TRBJ2-4, with a tentative D call TRBD2 (7 bases). CDR1 LGHDT and CDR2 YNNKEL come from the germline V gene (reference sequence). The CDR3 consists of 15 residues. The V gene lost 0 bases and the J gene lost 5 bases, with 11 bases spanning the gap. The CDR3 DNA reads TGTGCCAGCAGCCAAGAAGGGGGGGCGGAAAACATTCAGTACTTC. Protein product: CASSQEGGAENIQYF.

This sequence joins TRBV4-2 and TRBJ1-1; no clear D. Germline V gives CDR1 LGHNA, CDR2 YNFKEQ. The CDR3 is 14 residues long. V lost 0 bases, J lost 1 base, and 6 bases lay in between. In nucleotides, the CDR3 is TGTGCCAGCAGCCAAGACAGGACGAACACTGAAGCTTTCTTT. Protein: CASSQDRTNTEAFF.

This chain joins TRBV4-2 and TRBJ2-7; D unclear. V dropped 1 base and J dropped 1 base, with 8 bases sitting between them. Germline loops: CDR1 LGHNA, CDR2 YNFKEQ. The CDR3 loop spans 14 amino acids. CDR3 coding DNA: TGTGCCAGCAGCCAAGTCTTGATTTCCTACGAGCAGTACTTC. It is translated as CASSQVLISYEQYF.

About this clone itself: This CDR3 is missing its conserved last phenylalanine or tryptophan, likely due to a read error. It is unclear where the CDR3 begins or ends on the DNA, so no DNA is shown, and the CDR3 is as TCRdb lists it. The chain links TRBV2 to TRBJ2-7. Germline V gene sequence: CDR1 SNHLY, CDR2 FYNNEI. The CDR3 spans 18 amino acids, including both terminal residues. CDR3 loop: CASSEALRVWGSSGRSAG.

This chain uses TRBV2 with TRBJ1-2; D gene uncertain. Germline values: CDR1 SNHLY, CDR2 FYNNEI. The ends were cut back, 4 bases at V and 5 bases at J, with 5 bases in the middle. The CDR3 extends over 11 amino acids. The CDR3 region has the DNA TGTGCCAGCAGTGGGCAGTATGGCTACACCTTC. Amino acid sequence: CASSGQYGYTF.

This clone has just a few counts. The chain combines TRBV6-5 with TRBJ1-2; possibly TRBD1 for D (6 bases). V dropped 0 bases and J dropped 4 bases, with 12 bases sitting between them. CDR1 and CDR2 (germline): MNHEY, SVGAGI. This CDR3 contains 15 residues. DNA of the CDR3: TGTGCCAGCAGTTACTCGGGACATGAGTCCTATGGCTACACCTTC. Translating gives CASSYSGHESYGYTF.

V gene TRBV19 combines with J gene TRBJ2-1; D remains unclear. Germline V gene lookup returns CDR1 LNHDA and CDR2 SQIVND (reference sequence). There are 13 residues in the CDR3. Trimming shortened V by 3 bases and J by 0 bases, and 3 bases separated the two germline ends. CDR3: CASSIPSYNEQFF. DNA of the CDR3: TGTGCCAGTAGTATCCCCTCCTACAATGAGCAGTTCTTC.

The chain recombines TRBV6-1 with TRBJ1-5; TRBD1 is a possible D gene (5 bases). Germline values: CDR1 MNHNS, CDR2 SASEGT. V lost 2 bases, J lost 3 bases, and 11 bases lay in between. The CDR3 totals 15 residues. The CDR3 DNA follows: TGTGCCAGCAGTGAAAACATGGGGGACAATCAGCCCCAGCATTTT. The encoded protein is CASSENMGDNQPQHF.

This chain joins TRBV15 and TRBJ2-6; D may match TRBD1 or TRBD2 (6 bases each). There are 16 residues in the CDR3. Germline V gene lookup returns CDR1 LNHNV and CDR2 YYDKDF (reference sequence). Trimming removed 3 bases at V and 4 bases at J, with 13 bases between. CDR3 in amino acids: CATSSGGPSGANVLTF. The CDR3 coding sequence is TGTGCCACCAGCAGCGGGGGCCCGTCGGGGGCCAACGTCCTGACTTTC.

The chain combines TRBV25-1 with TRBJ2-1; D is unresolved. The germline gives CDR1 MGHDK, CDR2 SYGVNS. Trimming took off 6 bases at V and 0 bases at J, with 9 bases between the two ends. This CDR3 has 14 residues. CDR3 amino acids: CASRAASSYNEQFF. DNA for the CDR3: TGTGCCAGCAGGGCGGCGAGCTCCTACAATGAGCAGTTCTTC.

The chain employs TRBV2 and TRBJ2-5, with D possibly matching TRBD1 (5 bases). The germline V and J ends were trimmed by 7 bases and 3 bases, with 12 bases remaining between them. This CDR3 is built from 13 residues. Germline V gene lookup returns CDR1 SNHLY and CDR2 FYNNEI. The CDR3 protein is CASNGALKETQYF. In DNA, the CDR3 is TGTGCCAGCAATGGGGCTTTAAAAGAGACCCAGTACTTC.

The rearrangement joins TRBV7-2 to TRBJ2-7; TRBD2 is a possible D gene (5 bases). Trimming took 0 bases from V and 2 from J, leaving 14 bases between them. The germline V gene encodes CDR1 SGHTA and CDR2 FQGNSA. The CDR3 runs to 16 residues. CDR3 loop: CASSLARAEKTYEQYF. CDR3 nucleotide sequence: TGTGCCAGCAGCTTAGCGAGGGCGGAGAAGACCTACGAGCAGTACTTC.

V and J are TRBV28 and TRBJ1-4, with 9 nucleotides matching TRBD1. Unmatched junction bases numbered 10, after V lost 6 bases and J lost 8 bases. The CDR3 is made up of 15 amino acids. Germline-derived CDR1 and CDR2 are MDHEN and SYDVKM. CDR3 sequence reads: CASRTGGTLGEKLFF. The DNA of the CDR3 is TGTGCCAGCAGAACAGGGGGCACCTTAGGAGAAAAACTGTTTTTT.

The chain carries TRBV2 and TRBJ2-3, with no clear D. The germline CDR1 and CDR2 sequences are SNHLY and FYNNEI. V lost 7 bases to trimming and J lost 5 bases, with 13 bases between them. CDR3 length: 13 amino acids. CDR3 nucleotide sequence: TGTGCCAGCACCTTGACCCAGAGAGATACGCAGTATTTT. Translated, it gives CASTLTQRDTQYF.

The chain employs TRBV19 and TRBJ2-7; D gene unclear. Looked up from germline, CDR1 is LNHDA and CDR2 is SQIVND (reference sequence). The CDR3 spans 14 residues. Trimming removed 7 bases at V and 0 bases at J, with 13 bases between. The DNA for the CDR3 is TGTGCCAGTAATAGGGAATTGAGCTCCTACGAGCAGTACTTC. It encodes CASNRELSSYEQYF. Together with reference TRBV19 and TRBJ2-7, the CDR3 gives the full variable domain: DGGITQSPKYLFRKEGQNVTLSCEQNLNHDAMYWYRQDPGQGLRLIYYSQIVNDFQKGDIAEGYSVSREKKESFPLTVTSAQKNPTAFYLCASNRELSSYEQYFGPGTRLTVT.

The gene calls are TRBV5-1 and TRBJ2-7, with D tentatively TRBD2 (5 bases). Germline-derived CDR1 and CDR2 are SGHRS and YFSETQ. Trimming shortened V by 3 bases and J by 4 bases, and 14 bases separated the two germline ends. The CDR3 sequence is 14 residues long. Here the CDR3 DNA reads TGCGCCAGCAGCTCAGGCGGGCAGCTATACGAGCAGTACTTC. It specifies CASSSGGQLYEQYF.

This chain joins TRBV7-2 and TRBJ1-6; TRBD1 matches 9 bases. Germline V lookup: CDR1 SGHTA, CDR2 FQGNSA. J was trimmed by 4 bases and V by 1 base; bases with no gene match: 11. The CDR3 spans 19 residues. CDR3 protein: CASSLDRGRGFSYNSPLHF. CDR3 coding DNA: TGTGCCAGCAGCTTAGACAGGGGGCGAGGGTTTTCTTATAATTCACCCCTCCACTTT.

V is TRBV5-6 and J is TRBJ1-4; D is perhaps TRBD1 (6 bases). CDR3 length: 15 residues. CDR1 is SGHDT, CDR2 YYEEEE, per germline. Deletions cut 1 base from V and 5 bases from J, with 12 bases between. Written as DNA, the CDR3 is TGTGCCAGCAGCTTGCCCGGGGGCGGGAATGAAAAACTGTTTTTT. Its protein is CASSLPGGGNEKLFF. The complete variable domain, with remaining parts taken from reference TRBV5-6 and TRBJ1-4, reads DAGVTQSPTHLIKTRGQQVTLRCSPKSGHDTVSWYQQALGQGPQFIFQYYEEEERQRGNFPDRFSGHQFPNYSSELNVNALLLGDSALYLCASSLPGGGNEKLFFGSGTQLSVL.